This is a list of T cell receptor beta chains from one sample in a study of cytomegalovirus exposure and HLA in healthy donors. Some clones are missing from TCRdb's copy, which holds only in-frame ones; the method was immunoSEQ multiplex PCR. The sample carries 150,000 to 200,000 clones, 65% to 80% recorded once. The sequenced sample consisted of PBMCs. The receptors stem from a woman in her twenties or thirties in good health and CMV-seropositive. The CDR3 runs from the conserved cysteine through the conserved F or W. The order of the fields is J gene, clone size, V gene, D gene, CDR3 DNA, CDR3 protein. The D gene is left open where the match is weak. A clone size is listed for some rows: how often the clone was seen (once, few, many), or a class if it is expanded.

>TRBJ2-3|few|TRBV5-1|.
TGCGCCAGCAGCTTGAACCCTAGTAGTCGCACAGATACGCAGTATTTT
CASSLNPSSRTDTQYF
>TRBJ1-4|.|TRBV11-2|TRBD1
TGTGCCAGCAGCTTAGAGGGACAGTACCATGAAAAACTGTTTTTT
CASSLEGQYHEKLFF
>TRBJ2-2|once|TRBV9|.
TGTGCCAGCAGCATCGGGGGTAGGGCCGGGGAGCTGTTTTTT
CASSIGGRAGELFF
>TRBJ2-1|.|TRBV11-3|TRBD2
TGTGCCAGCAGCTCCAGGACTAGCGGAGTATCCTACAATGAGCAGTTCTTC
CASSSRTSGVSYNEQFF
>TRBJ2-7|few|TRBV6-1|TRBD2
TGTGCCAGCACCCGGGGGGAGGAGTACGAGCAGTACTTC
CASTRGEEYEQYF
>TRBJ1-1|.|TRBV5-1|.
TGCGCCAGCAGCTTGGCCGGGAGAACTGAAGCTTTCTTT
CASSLAGRTEAFF
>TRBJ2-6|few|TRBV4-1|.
TGCGCCAGCAGCCAAGATATGGTTGGGGCGGCATCTGGGGCCAACGTCCTGACTTTC
CASSQDMVGAASGANVLTF
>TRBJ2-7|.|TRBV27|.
TGTGCCAGCAGTTTAGGGGCTGCCAGCTCCTACGAGCAGTACTTC
CASSLGAASSYEQYF
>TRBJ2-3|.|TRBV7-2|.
TGTGCCAGCAGCCCCTATTACGATACGCAGTATTTT
CASSPYYDTQYF
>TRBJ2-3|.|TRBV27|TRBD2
TGTGCCAGCAGTTTTTATCTAGCGGGGGGGTTTAGTAGAGATACGCAGTATTTT
CASSFYLAGGFSRDTQYF
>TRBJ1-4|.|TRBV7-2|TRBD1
TGTGCCAGCAGCTCCACAGGGGTCGCAACTAATGAAAAACTGTTTTTT
CASSSTGVATNEKLFF
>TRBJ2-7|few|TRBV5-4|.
TGTGCCAGCTCCTCTGGCCCCAGCGGGACATCGGAGCAGTACTTC
CASSSGPSGTSEQYF
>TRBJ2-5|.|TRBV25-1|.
TGTGCCAGCAGCGGTGGGGGGGCCCAAGAGACCCAGTACTTC
CASSGGGAQETQYF
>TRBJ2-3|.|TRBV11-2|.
TGTGCCAGCAGCCCGAATGGTTTAGTGTCTCTGTCAGATACGCAGTATTTT
CASSPNGLVSLSDTQYF
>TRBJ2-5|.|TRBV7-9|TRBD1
TGTGCCAGCAGCTCCAGACGACAGGGGCAAGAGACCCAGTACTTC
CASSSRRQGQETQYF
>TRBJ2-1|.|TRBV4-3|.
TGCGCCAGCAGCCAAGAACGGACTTCCTACAATGAGCAGTTCTTC
CASSQERTSYNEQFF
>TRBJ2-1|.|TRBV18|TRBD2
TGTGCCAGCTCACCACCGGGACTAGCGGGTAATGAGCAGTTCTTC
CASSPPGLAGNEQFF
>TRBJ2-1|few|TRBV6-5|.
TGTGCCAGCAGTTACTCGATATCCGGGAGCTACAATGAGCAGTTCTTC
CASSYSISGSYNEQFF
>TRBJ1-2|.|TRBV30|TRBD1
TGTGCCTGGAGCCCCCCGCACAGGGGGGACTATGGCTACACCTTC
CAWSPPHRGDYGYTF
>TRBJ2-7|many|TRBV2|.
TGTGCCAGCAGTGGGAGCATAGCGGATAGCTCCTACGAGCAGTACTTC
CASSGSIADSSYEQYF
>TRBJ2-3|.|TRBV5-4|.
TGTGCCAGCAGCTTGGTCTCGTCAGGAAGAGATACGCAGTATTTT
CASSLVSSGRDTQYF
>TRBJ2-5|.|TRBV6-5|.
TGTGCCAGCAGTAAAGAGGACGCTAGGGGAGAGACCCAGTACTTC
CASSKEDARGETQYF
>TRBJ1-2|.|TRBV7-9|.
TGTGCCAGCAGCTTAGAGGGCGGCAGGGTGGCTTATGGCTACACCTTC
CASSLEGGRVAYGYTF
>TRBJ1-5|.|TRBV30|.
TGTGCCTGGAGTGCCGCATCGGAACGGGCCCAGCATTTT
CAWSAASERAQHF
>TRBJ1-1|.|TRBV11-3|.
TGTGCCAGCAGCTCGACAGGGAACACTGAAGCTTTCTTT
CASSSTGNTEAFF
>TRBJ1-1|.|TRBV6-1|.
TGTGCCAGCAACCCAATACGACAGGTGAACACTGAAGCTTTCTTT
CASNPIRQVNTEAFF
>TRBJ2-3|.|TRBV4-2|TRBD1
TGTGCCAGCAGCCCCCGCCGGGACAGGGGCAGGTTTCGTGCAGATACGCAGTATTTT
CASSPRRDRGRFRADTQYF
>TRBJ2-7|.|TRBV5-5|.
TGTGCCAGCAGTACCGCCCCCGGGGCGGACAGCCTCTACGAGCAGTACTTC
CASSTAPGADSLYEQYF
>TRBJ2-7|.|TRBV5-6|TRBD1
TGTGCCAGCAGCTATAAAGACAGGGGCCCGTTGGGGGAGCAGTACTTC
CASSYKDRGPLGEQYF
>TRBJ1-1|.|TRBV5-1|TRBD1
TGCGCCAGCAGCTTAGGGGGCGCGAACACTGAAGCTTTCTTT
CASSLGGANTEAFF
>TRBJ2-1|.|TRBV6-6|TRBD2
TGTGCCAGCAGTTACGGGCGCGGGAGGGCCATCGAGCAGTTCTTC
CASSYGRGRAIEQFF
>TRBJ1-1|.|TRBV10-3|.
TGTGCCATCAGAGGGGGGGACAACCTCATGAACACTGAAGCTTTCTTT
CAIRGGDNLMNTEAFF
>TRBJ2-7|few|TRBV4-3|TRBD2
TGCGCCAGCAGCCAGGGGGAGGGAAGGTACGAGCAGTACTTC
CASSQGEGRYEQYF
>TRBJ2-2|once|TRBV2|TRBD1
TGTGCCAGCAGTGATAGACCCGGGACAGTTTCCGGGGAGCTGTTTTTT
CASSDRPGTVSGELFF
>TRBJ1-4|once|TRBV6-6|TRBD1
TGTGCCAGCAGTCCTTCTCGACAGGGGCCGGAAAAACTGTTTTTT
CASSPSRQGPEKLFF
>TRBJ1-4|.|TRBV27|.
TGTGCCAGCAGTTTATCGAGCACAACTAATGAAAAACTGTTTTTT
CASSLSSTTNEKLFF
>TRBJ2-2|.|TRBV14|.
TGTGCCAGCAGCCGGGACATATCGAACACCGGGGAGCTGTTTTTT
CASSRDISNTGELFF
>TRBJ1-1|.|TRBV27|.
TGTGCCAGCAGTTTAACAGGGACCTCTGAAGCTTTCTTT
CASSLTGTSEAFF
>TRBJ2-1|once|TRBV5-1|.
TGCGCCAGCAGCTTGGATCACTTTGAGCAGTTCTTC
CASSLDHFEQFF
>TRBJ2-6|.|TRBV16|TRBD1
TGTGCCAGCAGCCCGATCGGGACAGGGGTTGAGGCCAACGTCCTGACTTTC
CASSPIGTGVEANVLTF
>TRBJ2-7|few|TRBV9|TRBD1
TGTGCCAGCAGCGGAGGGACAGGGCCTGAGAATCCCTACGAGCAGTACTTC
CASSGGTGPENPYEQYF
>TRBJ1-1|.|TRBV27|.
TGTGCCAGCAGTTTAGGGGGCGTTGCTTTCTTT
CASSLGGVAFF
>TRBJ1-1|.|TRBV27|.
TGTGCCAGCTGCTATGATAGGAACACTGAAGCTTTCTTT
CASCYDRNTEAFF
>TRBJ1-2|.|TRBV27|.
TGTGCCAGCAGTCCCCGGGGGGGTAACTATGGCTACACCTTC
CASSPRGGNYGYTF
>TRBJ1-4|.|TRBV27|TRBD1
TGTGCCAGCAGGGCTAACAGGGGGGGGACTAATGAAAAACTGTTTTTT
CASRANRGGTNEKLFF
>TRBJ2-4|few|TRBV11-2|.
TGTGCCAGCAGCTTAGTAGGGGCCCCTAAAGCCAAAAACATTCAGTACTTC
CASSLVGAPKAKNIQYF
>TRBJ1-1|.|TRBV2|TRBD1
TGTGCCAGCAACGGGCAGGGGGCAACTGAAGCTTTCTTT
CASNGQGATEAFF
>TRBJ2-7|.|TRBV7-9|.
TGTGCCAGCAGCTTAGCGCGGCCCCCGGTCAACGAGCAGTACTTC
CASSLARPPVNEQYF